This T cell receptor (beta chain) was captured by sequencing in a study of T-cell reconstitution after alpha-beta-depleted transplantation in children. CDR1 is SGHVS, CDR2 FNYEAQ, per germline. V dropped 5 bases and J dropped 8 bases, with 13 bases sitting between them. The CDR3 has 13 amino acids. Preparation of the TCRbeta library used unique molecular identifiers. One entry per CDR3 protein, called by TCRdb with MiXCR from the PCR reads. Of roughly 200,000 distinct CDR3 sequences listed, 7% to 9% are singletons. The chain is built from TRBV7-6 and TRBJ2-1; D is unresolved. This material consisted of PBMCs, mostly from graft donor cells, taken 360 days after TCRalphabeta/CD19-depleted stem cell transplant. The receptor was isolated from a male patient aged 2 to 10 who had a stem cell transplant for acute myeloid leukemia, so the T cells may come from the graft donor. This CDR3 reads CASSPQLSDEQFF. CDR3 DNA: TGTGCCAGCAGCCCCCAGTTGTCGGATGAGCAGTTCTTC.